The clone carrying this T cell receptor beta chain appeared a single time. Its antigen is unidentified. The data originate from a study of cytomegalovirus exposure and HLA in healthy donors. Study information: Most donors, 81% of 398 genotyped, fell in the Caucasian-associated ancestry cluster. Study observations and caveats: Most TCR beta V segments were productive about 87% or about 30% of the time in an earlier analysis. In a later analysis, CMV-associated beta chains were mostly HLA-associated, it appeared.

PCR amplification relied on 60 Vbeta primers (plus 13 Jbeta primers). Here immunoSEQ multiplex PCR was the method, and the copy in TCRdb shows in-frame clones only, minus some. In the table there are fewer than 25,000 clones, around 77% of which are singletons. In germline, CDR1 is SQVTM, CDR2 ANQGSEA. V was cut by 7 bases and J by 3 bases, with 12 bases left in between. This CDR3 region has 13 residues. The V call is TRBV29-1, the J call TRBJ2-2, with D perhaps matching TRBD1 (6 bases). The source of this sequence is a man aged 60 to 69 in good health and CMV-seronegative. The sequenced material came from PBMCs. CDR3 DNA sequence: TGCAGCGCCCTCAGGGGTTACACCGGGGAGCTGTTTTTT. Translated, it gives CSALRGYTGELFF.